This T cell receptor (beta chain) emerged from a study of CD8 T cells in ankylosing spondylitis. General study results and limits: Seemingly characteristic of ankylosing spondylitis blood was a TCR beta motif consisting of under ten highly homologous variants.

This clonotype turned up a few times. As yet, its antigen is unknown. Germline V gene sequence: CDR1 SGHRS, CDR2 YFSETQ. The V gene lost 1 base and the J gene lost 5 bases, with 12 bases spanning the gap. The CDR3 has 15 residues. Each TCR beta library was made by quantitative 5'-RACE that incorporated molecular barcodes. TCRdb itself ran the 5' RACE reads through MiXCR, one entry per CDR3 protein. The table lists 300,000 to 400,000 distinct CDR3 sequences, roughly 14% of them singletons. This clonotype was sampled from a male donor with ankylosing spondylitis or in good health (not recorded which). The sequencing input was blood, either unsorted or a sorted T cell fraction (not recorded which). The V gene is TRBV5-1, the J gene TRBJ2-2, with a weak D call TRBD1 (6 bases). The CDR3 DNA follows: TGCGCCAGCAGCTTGATCCCAGGGGAAACCGGGGAGCTGTTTTTT. Its protein is CASSLIPGETGELFF. Variable domain in full (rest from reference TRBV5-1 and TRBJ2-2): KAGVTQTPRYLIKTRGQQVTLSCSPISGHRSVSWYQQTPGQGLQFLFEYFSETQRNKGNFPGRFSGRQFSNSRSEMNVSTLELGDSALYLCASSLIPGETGELFFGEGSRLTVL.